This TCR beta chain was observed in a study of blood T cell repertoires in COVID-19. Produced via immunoSEQ multiplex PCR; TCRdb's table is partial and in-frame only. The repertoire has over 200,000 clones, roughly 88% of them found once; the top ten carry about 4%. Participants reported their clinical history, and cohort assignment relied on those reports. Within 2 weeks before study entry, exposed participants met a COVID-19 case. V trimming: 2 bases; J trimming: 4 bases; junction bases outside the gene matches: 1. Looked up from germline, CDR1 is MGHRA and CDR2 is YSYEKL. The CDR3 length is 16 residues.

This clonotype was sampled from a woman aged 25 to 39 who had been exposed to COVID-19. The V call is TRBV4-1, the J call TRBJ2-1, with 14 bases aligning to TRBD2. Source material: PBMCs or T cells enriched from blood (not recorded which). The CDR3 nucleotides are TGCGCCAGCAGCCAAAGACTAGCGGGAGGGTACAATGAGCAGTTCTTC. Encoded protein: CASSQRLAGGYNEQFF.